These 4 T cell receptor beta chains were sequenced from one sample in a study of T-cell reconstitution after alpha-beta-depleted transplantation in children. Construction of the TCRbeta library involved unique molecular identifiers. TCRdb analysed the PCR reads with MiXCR anew, one entry per CDR3 protein. The table lists more than 85,000 distinct CDR3 sequences, approximately 5.4% of them singletons. The sequenced sample was PBMCs, mostly from graft donor cells, obtained 60 days after TCRalphabeta/CD19-depleted stem cell transplant. These receptor sequences come from a female patient between 2 and 15 years old who had a stem cell transplant for Fanconi anemia, so the T cells may come from the graft donor.

This clonotype was counted ten times or more. The chain employs TRBV7-9 and TRBJ2-7; 11 bases agree with TRBD2. V trimming: 6 bases; J trimming: 5 bases; junction bases outside the gene matches: 9. The CDR3 sequence is 15 residues long. From germline, CDR1 is SEHNR and CDR2 FQNEAQ (reference sequence). Here the CDR3 DNA reads TGTGCCAGCAGGGCCGTAGCGGGAGGGGGCCACGAGCAGTACTTC. Translating it yields CASRAVAGGGHEQYF.

This clonotype was counted many times. The chain combines TRBV11-2 with TRBJ1-2; 8 bases match TRBD1. J lost 0 bases, V lost 0 bases, and 3 bases had no gene match. CDR3 length: 16 residues. In germline, CDR1 is SGHAT, CDR2 FQNNGV. The CDR3 bases are TGTGCCAGCAGCTTAGACAGGGGGCGCTCTAACTATGGCTACACCTTC. Translated: CASSLDRGRSNYGYTF.

Notes on this clonotype: A much larger clonotype is one base distant, so this may be a read error. The V gene is TRBV6-5, the J gene TRBJ1-1, with D possibly matching TRBD1 (6 bases). Germline V CDR1 and CDR2: MNHEY, SVGAGI. The CDR3 loop spans 14 amino acids. V lost 5 bases and J 3 bases, leaving 13 bases between the germline ends. CDR3 residues: CASSHGGRDTEAFF. The CDR3, as DNA: TGTGCCAGCAGTCACGGGGGGCGAGACACTGAAGCTTTCTTT.

This clonotype appeared many times. This chain connects TRBV5-7 to TRBJ2-1; 7 nucleotides align to TRBD1. TRBV5-7 falls under the ORF class, with uncertain function. The CDR3 totals 17 residues. The ends lost 2 bases at V and 4 bases at J; junction bases unmatched: 12. In DNA, the CDR3 is TGTGCCAGCAGCTTTTTATTAGGACAGGCGATATACAATGAGCAGTTCTTC. This translates into CASSFLLGQAIYNEQFF.